The clone carrying this T cell receptor beta chain was observed once. The data belong to a study of T cells in tuberculosis. This CDR3 is built from 12 residues. Germline V gives CDR1 MGHDK, CDR2 SYGVNS. V shed 3 bases and J 10 bases; nucleotides not matched to a gene: 3. Time point specified: new active TB diagnosis, blood taken before or within 7 days of starting treatment. Some clones are missing from TCRdb's copy, which holds only in-frame ones; the method was immunoSEQ multiplex PCR. The sample lists approximately 46,000 clones, 90% to 95% seen once, with about 1.5% in the top ten. V and J are TRBV25-1 and TRBJ2-1; 7 nucleotides line up with TRBD2. The source material was PBMCs, sampled at tuberculosis diagnosis. This TCR came from an adult with tuberculosis. The CDR3 sequence is CASSDRREEQFF. As DNA, the CDR3 is TGTGCCAGCAGTGATAGGCGGGAGGAGCAGTTCTTC.